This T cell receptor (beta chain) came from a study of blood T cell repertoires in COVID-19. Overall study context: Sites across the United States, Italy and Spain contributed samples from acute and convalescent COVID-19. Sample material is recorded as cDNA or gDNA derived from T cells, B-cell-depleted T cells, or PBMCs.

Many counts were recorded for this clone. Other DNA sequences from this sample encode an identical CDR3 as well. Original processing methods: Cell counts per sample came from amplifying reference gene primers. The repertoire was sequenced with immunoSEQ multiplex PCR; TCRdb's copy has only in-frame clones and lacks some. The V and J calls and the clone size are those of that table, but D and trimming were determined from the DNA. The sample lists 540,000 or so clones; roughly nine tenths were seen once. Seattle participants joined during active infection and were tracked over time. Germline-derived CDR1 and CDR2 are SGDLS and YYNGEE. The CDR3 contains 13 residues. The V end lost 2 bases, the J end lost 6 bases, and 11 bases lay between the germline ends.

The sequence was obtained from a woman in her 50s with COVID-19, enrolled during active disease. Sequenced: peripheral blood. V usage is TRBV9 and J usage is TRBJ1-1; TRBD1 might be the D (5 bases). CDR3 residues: CASSVGGGAEAFF. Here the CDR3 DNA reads TGTGCCAGCAGCGTGGGGGGAGGCGCTGAAGCTTTCTTT.